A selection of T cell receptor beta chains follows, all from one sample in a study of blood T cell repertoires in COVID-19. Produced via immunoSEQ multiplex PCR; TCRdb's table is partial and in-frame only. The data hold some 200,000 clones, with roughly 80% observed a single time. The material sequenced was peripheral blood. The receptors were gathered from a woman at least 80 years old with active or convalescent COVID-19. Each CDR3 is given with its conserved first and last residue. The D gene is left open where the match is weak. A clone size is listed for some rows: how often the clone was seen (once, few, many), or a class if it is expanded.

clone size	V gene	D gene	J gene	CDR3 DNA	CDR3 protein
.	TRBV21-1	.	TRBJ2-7	TGTGCCAGCAGCGAAGAGGTTGACTACGAGCAGTACTTC	CASSEEVDYEQYF
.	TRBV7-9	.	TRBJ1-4	TGTGCCAGCAGCTCCCACAGTAATGAAAAACTGTTTTTT	CASSSHSNEKLFF
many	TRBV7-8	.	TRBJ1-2	TGTGCCAGCAGCTTAGATCGGTACTATGGCTACACCTTC	CASSLDRYYGYTF
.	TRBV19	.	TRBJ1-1	TGTGCCAGTAGTACGGGACAAAAACTCGAAGCTTTCTTT	CASSTGQKLEAFF
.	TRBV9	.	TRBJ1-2	TGTGCCAGCAGCCCTCGTCTCAGGATCCGCAGGGACTATGGCTACACCTTC	CASSPRLRIRRDYGYTF
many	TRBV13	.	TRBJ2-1	TGTGCCAGCAGCCCCCCGGAGGGAAGCTACAATGAGCAGTTCTTC	CASSPPEGSYNEQFF
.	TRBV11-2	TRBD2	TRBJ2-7	TGTGCCAGCAGTCTAGCGGGCGAGCAGTACTTC	CASSLAGEQYF
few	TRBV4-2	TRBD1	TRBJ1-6	TGTGCCAGCAGCCAAGATTCGACAGGGCTACCCTCTCCCCTCCACTTT	CASSQDSTGLPSPLHF
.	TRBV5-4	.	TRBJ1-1	TGTGCCAGCAGCCGGGGGGCAGGGGACACTGAAGCTTTCTTT	CASSRGAGDTEAFF
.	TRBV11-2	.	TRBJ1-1	TGTGCCAGCAGCTTAGTCTATCCCCGGTCTGAAGCTTTCTTT	CASSLVYPRSEAFF
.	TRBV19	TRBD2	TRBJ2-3	TGTGCCAGTAGTCTCGGACTAGACCAGACCTCGGATACGCAGTATTTT	CASSLGLDQTSDTQYF
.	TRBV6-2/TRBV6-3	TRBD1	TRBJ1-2	TGTGCCAGCAGTTCCCGGGACAGGGGGAGTGATGGCTACACCTTC	CASSSRDRGSDGYTF
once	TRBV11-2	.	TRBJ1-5	TGTGCCAGCAGCTCCGGACAGAGACAGCCCCAGCATTTT	CASSSGQRQPQHF
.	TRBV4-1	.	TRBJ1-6	TGCGCCAGCAGCCAAGTTCGGAGTAGCTCCTATAATTCACCCCTCCACTTT	CASSQVRSSSYNSPLHF
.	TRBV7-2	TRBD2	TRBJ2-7	TGTGCCAGCAGCCCGGGGGGGGGTTACGAGCAGTACTTC	CASSPGGGYEQYF
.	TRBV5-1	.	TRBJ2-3	TGCGCCAGCAGCCCCGAGTCCACGCAGTATTTT	CASSPESTQYF
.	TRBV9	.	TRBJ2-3	TGTGCCAGCAGCTTCCGGCCCCAGCGGGGCACAGATACGCAGTATTTT	CASSFRPQRGTDTQYF
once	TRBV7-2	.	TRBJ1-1	TGTGCCAGCAGCTTCAAACGAGACACTGAAGCTTTCTTT	CASSFKRDTEAFF
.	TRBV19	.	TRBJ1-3	TGTGCCAGTACCCCAACAGGGTCGGGGATCTCTGGAAACACCATATATTTT	CASTPTGSGISGNTIYF
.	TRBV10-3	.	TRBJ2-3	TGTGCCGCTCGGGACTCTCACCTCACAGATACGCAGTATTTT	CAARDSHLTDTQYF
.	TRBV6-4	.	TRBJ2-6	TGTGCCAGACATCAGGGACTCTCTGGGGCCAACGTCCTGACTTTC	CARHQGLSGANVLTF
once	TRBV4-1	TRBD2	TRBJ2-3	TGCGCCAGCAGCCTCCGGGGGAGTAGCGGGGGGTTTTTGGGCACAGATACGCAGTATTTT	CASSLRGSSGGFLGTDTQYF
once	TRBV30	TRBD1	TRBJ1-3	TGTGCCTGGAGTTTAGGACAGGGGGCAGACACCATATATTTT	CAWSLGQGADTIYF
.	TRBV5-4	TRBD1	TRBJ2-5	TGTGCCAGCAGCTTAATGGGACAGTACCAAGAGACCCAGTACTTC	CASSLMGQYQETQYF